The 13 T cell receptor beta chains in this list originate from one sample, sequenced in a study of T-cell reconstitution after alpha-beta-depleted transplantation in children. The TCRbeta library was prepared with unique molecular identifiers. TCRdb fed the PCR reads into MiXCR, producing one record per CDR3 protein. The data show roughly 420,000 distinct CDR3 sequences, with around 15% seen just once and less than 30% held by the top ten. The source material was PBMCs, mostly from graft donor cells, sampled 360 days after TCRalphabeta/CD19-depleted stem cell transplant. Receptors were obtained from a boy under two years old who had a stem cell transplant for Wiskott-Aldrich syndrome, so the T cells may come from the graft donor.

The chain has TRBV2 and TRBJ1-5; D is unclear. Germline values: CDR1 SNHLY, CDR2 FYNNEI. The CDR3 totals 16 residues. Trimming took off 7 bases at V and 0 bases at J, with 16 bases between the two ends. CDR3 residues: CASKISVAYSNQPQHF. The CDR3 nucleotides read TGTGCCAGCAAAATATCGGTGGCGTATAGCAATCAGCCCCAGCATTTT.

This clonotype has just a few counts. The CDR3 DNA sequence: TGTGCCATCAGTGGGACAGGACATGGGGCAATCGGGAAAAACATTCAGTACTTC. The encoded protein is CAISGTGHGAIGKNIQYF. The J gene is TRBJ2-4, the V gene TRBV10-3, with 7 nucleotides matching TRBD1. The CDR3 totals 18 residues. J gave up 4 bases and V 4 bases, and 16 bases lay outside the gene matches. Germline V gene lookup returns CDR1 ENHRY and CDR2 SYGVKD.

This clonotype was counted a few times. The V gene is TRBV28, the J gene TRBJ1-5; D might be TRBD1 (5 bases). The CDR3 loop spans 14 amino acids. In germline, CDR1 is MDHEN, CDR2 SYDVKM. V was clipped by 11 bases and J by 3 bases, with 17 bases between them. CDR3 nucleotide sequence: TGTGCCCTAGGGCTGCAGGGTAACAATCAGCCCCAGCATTTT. Residues: CALGLQGNNQPQHF.

V gene TRBV20-1 combines with J gene TRBJ1-5; D is unresolved. The CDR3 has 13 amino acids. Germline V gene data show CDR1 as DFQATT and CDR2 as SNEGSKA (reference sequence). The V and J ends lost 0 bases and 11 bases respectively, with 14 bases between them. The CDR3 sequence is CSAREGAPLTQHF. Here the CDR3 DNA reads TGCAGTGCTAGAGAGGGAGCCCCTTTGACCCAGCATTTT.

This clonotype has just a few counts. The rearrangement joins TRBV5-1 to TRBJ2-1; 12 bases map to TRBD2. Germline values: CDR1 SGHRS, CDR2 YFSETQ. The CDR3 has 18 amino acids. V dropped 3 bases and J dropped 6; count of bases not matched to a gene: 13. The CDR3 DNA reads as TGCGCCAGCAGCTCTCTACTAGCGGGAGGACTCATTTCCAATGAGCAGTTCTTC. Protein product: CASSSLLAGGLISNEQFF.

This rearrangement joins TRBV5-1 to TRBJ2-7; D assignment may be TRBD1 or TRBD2 (5 bases each). This CDR3 region has 14 residues. Germline V lookup: CDR1 SGHRS, CDR2 YFSETQ. V gave up 1 base and J gave up 5 bases, with 13 bases separating them. CDR3 region: CASSLLAGTNEQYF. The CDR3 nucleotides read TGCGCCAGCAGCTTGCTAGCAGGGACCAACGAGCAGTACTTC. Combining the CDR3 with reference TRBV5-1 and TRBJ2-7 gives the whole variable domain KAGVTQTPRYLIKTRGQQVTLSCSPISGHRSVSWYQQTPGQGLQFLFEYFSETQRNKGNFPGRFSGRQFSNSRSEMNVSTLELGDSALYLCASSLLAGTNEQYFGPGTRLTVT.

This clonotype appeared a few times. The chain is built from TRBV5-1 and TRBJ2-7, with D tentatively TRBD1 (5 bases). The CDR3 contains 15 residues. Germline values: CDR1 SGHRS, CDR2 YFSETQ. Trimming stripped 1 base from V and 3 bases from J, with 14 bases between. The CDR3 loop reads CASSLYSGWFYEQYF. CDR3 sequence (DNA): TGCGCCAGCAGCTTGTACTCAGGGTGGTTCTACGAGCAGTACTTC.

The sample holds a few counts of this clonotype. The V call is TRBV9, the J call TRBJ1-1; the D is unclear. The CDR3 is made up of 14 amino acids. Between the trimmed V and J ends, which lost 3 bases and 2 bases, there was a span of 11 bases. Per germline, CDR1 SGDLS and CDR2 YYNGEE. CDR3 protein: CASSARPSNTEAFF. The CDR3 DNA reads TGTGCCAGCAGCGCCAGACCGTCTAACACTGAAGCTTTCTTT.

The chain carries TRBV25-1 and TRBJ2-5; D is unclear. V shed 7 bases and J shed 2 bases, with 11 bases lying between them. This CDR3 is 13 amino acids long. Germline CDR1 reads MGHDK; CDR2 reads SYGVNS. The CDR3 sequence is CASTPSTQETQYF. The DNA for the CDR3 is TGTGCCAGCACGCCGTCTACGCAAGAGACCCAGTACTTC.

This clonotype was seen only a few times. In nucleotides, the CDR3 is TGTGCCAGCAGCTTGCGGTCCGAAGGGGGGCAGTTCTTC. Translation: CASSLRSEGGQFF. This sequence joins TRBV11-2 and TRBJ2-1; D perhaps matches TRBD1 (6 bases). V lost 3 bases to trimming and J lost 12 bases, with 15 bases between them. The CDR3 extends over 13 amino acids. Germline V CDR1 and CDR2: SGHAT, FQNNGV. Together with reference TRBV11-2 and TRBJ2-1, the CDR3 gives the full variable domain: EAGVAQSPRYKIIEKRQSVAFWCNPISGHATLYWYQQILGQGPKLLIQFQNNGVVDDSQLPKDRFSAERLKGVDSTLKIQPAKLEDSAVYLCASSLRSEGGQFFGPGTRLTVL.

At least ten counts were recorded for this clonotype. The chain couples TRBV20-1 to TRBJ2-1, with 9 nucleotides matching TRBD2. CDR1 is DFQATT and CDR2 is SNEGSKA in the germline V gene (reference sequence). The CDR3 extends over 16 amino acids. V lost 0 bases and J lost 7; bases outside the gene matches: 10. The CDR3 DNA is TGCAGTGCTAGAGATCTAGGCGGGGGGGTAGAAAATGAGCAGTTCTTC. Translation: CSARDLGGGVENEQFF.

This clonotype was picked up a small number of times. This chain links TRBV29-1 with TRBJ2-7, with 8 bases matching TRBD1. The length of the CDR3 is 12 residues. V shed 7 bases and J 3 bases; nucleotides not matched to a gene: 5. CDR1 SQVTM and CDR2 ANQGSEA come from the germline V gene. The CDR3, as DNA: TGCAGCGCCCTTGGACAGGGCTACGAGCAGTACTTC. Translation: CSALGQGYEQYF.

The gene calls are TRBV7-9 and TRBJ2-7; unclear D gene. This CDR3 region has 14 residues. Germline values: CDR1 SEHNR, CDR2 FQNEAQ (reference sequence). The V end lost 5 bases, the J end lost 4 bases, and 15 bases lay between the germline ends. The CDR3 is CASSNRLNPYEQYF. The DNA of the CDR3 is TGTGCCAGCAGCAATAGATTAAACCCATACGAGCAGTACTTC. Combining the CDR3 with reference TRBV7-9 and TRBJ2-7 gives the whole variable domain DTGVSQNPRHKITKRGQNVTFRCDPISEHNRLYWYRQTLGQGPEFLTYFQNEAQLEKSRLLSDRFSAERPKGSFSTLEIQRTEQGDSAMYLCASSNRLNPYEQYFGPGTRLTVT.